These 14 T cell receptor beta chains share one sample of origin, sequenced in a study of blood T cell repertoires in COVID-19. The assay was immunoSEQ multiplex PCR, and TCRdb's table has in-frame clones only and misses some. The sample yields more than 150,000 clones, 94% seen once. Material: peripheral blood. Source of these receptors: a man under 40 with COVID-19, enrolled during active disease.

This chain links TRBV7-2 with TRBJ1-6; D gene uncertain. The CDR3 runs to 15 residues. Germline values: CDR1 SGHTA, CDR2 FQGNSA. V lost 1 base, J lost 10 bases, and 14 bases lay in between. CDR3 DNA: TGTGCCAGCAGCTTAGTAGTCGGGAAAGGGTCACCCCTCCACTTT. Translation gives CASSLVVGKGSPLHF.

The chain couples TRBV30 to TRBJ1-1; 9 bases align to TRBD1. Germline-derived CDR1 and CDR2 are GTSNPN and SVGIG (reference sequence). V was pared by 3 bases and J by 6 bases, with 5 bases of the junction left unmatched. This CDR3 contains 13 residues. The CDR3 DNA follows: TGTGCCTGGAGGGGACAGGGACGCGCTGAAGCTTTCTTT. Its protein product is CAWRGQGRAEAFF.

The gene calls are TRBV9 and TRBJ2-3; a possible D gene is TRBD2 (6 bases). Germline V gives CDR1 SGDLS, CDR2 YYNGEE. Trimming stripped 3 bases from V and 0 bases from J, with 11 bases between. The CDR3 has 15 residues. The CDR3 DNA sequence: TGTGCCAGCAGCGGTTCGGGGACTAGCACAGATACGCAGTATTTT. This gives the protein CASSGSGTSTDTQYF. The whole variable domain, remainder taken from reference TRBV9 and TRBJ2-3, is DSGVTQTPKHLITATGQRVTLRCSPRSGDLSVYWYQQSLDQGLQFLIQYYNGEERAKGNILERFSAQQFPDLHSELNLSSLELGDSALYFCASSGSGTSTDTQYFGPGTRLTVL.

In regard to this clone: The same CDR3 also results from other DNA sequences found in this sample. V is TRBV18 and J is TRBJ2-1; TRBD2 agrees at 10 bases. With V trimmed by 0 bases and J by 4 bases, 0 bases remained unmatched. CDR3 length: 15 amino acids. Germline lookup yields CDR1 KGHSH and CDR2 LQKENI. The CDR3 spells CASSPPGLAYNEQFF. The CDR3 DNA sequence: TGTGCCAGCTCACCACCGGGACTAGCGTACAATGAGCAGTTCTTC.

This chain links TRBV11-2 with TRBJ2-5; tentative D call: TRBD2 (7 bases). The CDR3 is made up of 15 amino acids. Germline CDR1 is SGHAT and CDR2 is FQNNGV. The V and J ends lost 5 bases and 1 base respectively, with 14 bases between them. CDR3 DNA sequence: TGTGCCAGCAGCCCCAGGGCGGGGGCCCAAGAGACCCAGTACTTC. Amino acid sequence: CASSPRAGAQETQYF.

Notes on this clone: Additional DNA sequences in this sample encode the identical CDR3. This chain joins TRBV29-1 and TRBJ1-2; 7 positions match TRBD1. The germline CDR1 and CDR2 sequences are SQVTM and ANQGSEA. The CDR3 runs to 12 residues. After removal of 6 bases from V and 3 bases from J, the junction contained 4 bases not matched to a gene. The CDR3 DNA is TGCAGCGTACCCGACAGGGACTATGGCTACACCTTC. Amino acids: CSVPDRDYGYTF.

The CDR3 sequence: CASSASGGYTDTQYF. CDR3 DNA: TGCGCCAGCAGCGCTAGCGGGGGGTACACAGATACGCAGTATTTT. The chain joins TRBV4-1 to TRBJ2-3, with TRBD2 matching over 11 bases. V was clipped by 5 bases and J by 2 bases; unmatched bases: 3. The CDR3 spans 15 residues. Germline loops: CDR1 MGHRA, CDR2 YSYEKL.

The rearrangement joins TRBV7-2 to TRBJ2-6; D may be TRBD2 (5 bases). The germline V and J ends were trimmed by 7 bases and 1 base, with 17 bases remaining between them. The CDR3 consists of 17 residues. CDR1 is SGHTA, CDR2 FQGNSA, per germline. The CDR3 reads CASTYRTETSGANVLTF. As DNA, the CDR3 is TGTGCCAGCACCTACCGGACTGAGACTTCTGGGGCCAACGTCCTGACTTTC.

The chain joins TRBV18 to TRBJ2-5, with D unresolved. This CDR3 is built from 12 residues. The germline CDR1 and CDR2 sequences are KGHSH and LQKENI. Trimming stripped 2 bases from V and 5 bases from J, with 6 bases between. CDR3 coding DNA: TGTGCCAGCTCACCAGCAGTGGAGACCCAGTACTTC. Protein product: CASSPAVETQYF.

The chain recombines TRBV3-1 (or the pseudogene TRBV3-2) with TRBJ2-5; D may be TRBD2 (5 bases). Germline loops: CDR1 LGHDT, CDR2 YNNKEL (reference sequence). The CDR3 consists of 16 residues. V dropped 1 base and J dropped 2 bases, with 14 bases sitting between them. This chain's CDR3 is CASSQGFSRTQETQYF. CDR3 DNA sequence: TGTGCCAGCAGCCAAGGGTTCTCCAGGACTCAAGAGACCCAGTACTTC.

This clone was detected only once. The chain has TRBV19 and TRBJ1-5, with unresolved D. The CDR3 loop spans 13 amino acids. V lost 4 bases and J 7 bases, leaving 11 bases between the germline ends. Germline lookup yields CDR1 LNHDA and CDR2 SQIVND (reference sequence). CDR3: CASSTPSGQPQHF. The CDR3 DNA sequence: TGTGCCAGTAGTACCCCGAGCGGGCAGCCCCAGCATTTT.

The CDR3 protein is CASRTQGDLNNSPLHF. The CDR3 DNA reads TGTGCCAGCAGAACACAGGGTGATCTAAATAATTCACCCCTCCACTTT. V usage is TRBV2 and J usage is TRBJ1-6, with D possibly TRBD1 on 6 matching bases. Germline V gene data show CDR1 as SNHLY and CDR2 as FYNNEI. The CDR3 sequence is 16 residues long. V dropped 6 bases and J dropped 5 bases, with 17 bases sitting between them.

The rearrangement joins TRBV5-1 to TRBJ2-3, with D tentatively TRBD1 (6 bases). Trimming removed 4 bases at V and 6 bases at J, with 18 bases between. The CDR3 covers 15 residues. The germline V gene encodes CDR1 SGHRS and CDR2 YFSETQ. CDR3 loop: CASSPPDSLTDTQYF. The CDR3 DNA is TGCGCCAGCAGCCCCCCGGACAGCCTCACGGATACGCAGTATTTT.

The CDR3 DNA sequence: TGTGCCTGGAGTCGGGAGAGCGGCTTCAATGAGCAGTTCTTC. Its protein is CAWSRESGFNEQFF. The V call is TRBV30, the J call TRBJ2-1, with a possible D match to TRBD2 (6 bases). The CDR3 is 14 residues long. CDR1 is GTSNPN and CDR2 is SVGIG in the germline V gene (reference sequence). The V end lost 2 bases, the J end lost 6 bases, and 14 bases lay between the germline ends. The whole variable domain, filled in from reference TRBV30 and TRBJ2-1, reads SQTIHQWPATLVQPVGSPLSLECTVEGTSNPNLYWYRQAAGRGLQLLFYSVGIGQISSEVPQNLSASRPQDRQFILSSKKLLLSDSGFYLCAWSRESGFNEQFFGPGTRLTVL.